Sequencing of this TCR beta chain was carried out in a study of T-cell reconstitution after alpha-beta-depleted transplantation in children. Construction of the TCRbeta library involved unique molecular identifiers. TCRdb itself ran the PCR reads through MiXCR, one entry per CDR3 protein. Of under 400,000 distinct CDR3 sequences detected, around 20% appear once; the ten largest clones hold about 10%. In the case of this clonotype: As yet, its antigen is unknown.

The J segment lost 2 bases and the V segment lost 7 bases, leaving 7 bases of the junction unmatched. The CDR3 loop spans 14 amino acids. Findings of the study overall: Certain patients had high TCRbeta diversity at day 60, and it came from recipient T cells and thymic progenitors that survived. By one year post-transplant, T-cell counts and diversity largely arose from T cells that were newly produced. As was reported, about two months after transplant, alpha-beta T cells came from several hundred expanded graft clones.

The V and J genes are TRBV12-3 or TRBV12-4 and TRBJ2-5, with 7 nucleotides matching TRBD2. The sample in question was PBMCs, mostly from graft donor cells, obtained 180 days after TCRalphabeta/CD19-depleted stem cell transplant. The source of this sequence is a male patient younger than 18 who had a stem cell transplant for acute lymphoblastic leukemia, so the T cells may come from the graft donor. CDR3 DNA sequence: TGTGCCAGCAACCTGGGGGGGTATCAAGAGACCCAGTACTTC. As protein: CASNLGGYQETQYF.